The 2 T cell receptor beta chains reported below all come from one sample, sequenced in a study of tumor-infiltrating lymphocytes in oesophageal squamous cell carcinoma. TCRdb fed the PCR reads into MiXCR, producing one record per CDR3 protein. The sample contains about 16,000 distinct CDR3 sequences, approximately 50% of which appear only once. The sample taken for sequencing was esophageal tumor tissue. The receptors here all came from a male donor with esophageal squamous cell carcinoma.

Ten or more counts support this clonotype. The chain combines TRBV5-1 with TRBJ2-7; no firm D call. CDR1 is SGHRS, CDR2 YFSETQ, per germline. V gave up 7 bases and J gave up 2 bases, with 16 bases separating them. The CDR3 totals 14 residues. CDR3: CASPTDLVTYEQYF. DNA for the CDR3: TGCGCCAGCCCAACAGACCTGGTGACCTACGAGCAGTACTTC.

The rearrangement joins TRBV12-3 or TRBV12-4 to TRBJ2-1, with D perhaps TRBD2 (6 bases). The end of the DNA is better explained by TRBJ2-7, so the J call may be wrong. There are 14 residues in the CDR3. The CDR3 DNA reads as TGTGCCAGCAACAGGAGGGACGGGACCTACGAGCAGTACTTC. It encodes CASNRRDGTYEQYF.